The TCR beta chain under discussion was sequenced for a study of cytomegalovirus exposure and HLA in healthy donors. Worth noting for this clone: Its specificity is unknown.

Study-wide results and limits: In a later analysis, a genetic analysis reported fewer productive-TCR N-insertions in an Asian-associated ancestry cluster than the cohort average. Within a later analysis, the majority of CMV-associated TCR beta chains appeared HLA-restricted. Altogether, 150 to 200 TCR beta chains were recorded as cytomegalovirus-associated.

CDR1 is MNHEY and CDR2 is SMNVEV in the germline V gene (reference sequence). V lost 3 bases, J lost 7 bases, and 12 bases lay in between. The CDR3 sequence is 13 residues long. PCR amplification relied on 60 Vbeta primers (plus 13 Jbeta primers). Under the authors' procedure: The count from a later analysis was 65 million to 90 million unique TCR beta chains, 9 million to 12 million of them shared. The repertoire was sequenced with immunoSEQ multiplex PCR; TCRdb's copy has only in-frame clones and lacks some. V and J calls plus clone size are reproduced from that table; the DNA served to infer D and trimming. The sample includes some 89,000 clones, approximately 80% of them seen just once.

The chain recombines TRBV27 with TRBJ1-2, with D perhaps matching TRBD1 (6 bases). The receptor was isolated from a woman in her twenties or thirties in good health and CMV-seronegative. Sequences were obtained from PBMCs. The CDR3 is CASSFLGGPGYTF. The CDR3, as DNA: TGTGCCAGCAGTTTCCTCGGGGGGCCTGGCTACACCTTC.